This T cell receptor beta chain was documented in a study of blood T cell repertoires in COVID-19. Looking at the study overall: The study drew acute and convalescent COVID-19 samples from the United States, Italy and Spain. From T cells, B-cell-depleted T cells, or PBMCs came the material, which was cDNA or gDNA.

In the original analysis: The assay estimated nucleated cells by amplifying reference gene primers. Clones were sequenced by immunoSEQ multiplex PCR, and TCRdb holds only the in-frame ones, with some missing. V and J calls and clone size are those listed in that table; D and trimming were worked out from the DNA. The sample has 200,000 or so clones; about nine tenths are singletons. V was trimmed by 5 bases and J by 4 bases, leaving 18 bases between them. CDR1 and CDR2 (germline): LNHDA, SQIVND (reference sequence). This CDR3 region has 15 residues. The sequence was obtained from a man aged 60 to 75 who had recovered from COVID-19. This rearrangement joins TRBV19 to TRBJ2-7; the D gene is possibly TRBD1 (5 bases). Specimen: peripheral blood. The DNA for the CDR3 is TGTGCCAGTAGTCTAAATCGGACAAGCTTTTACGAGCAGTACTTC. Protein: CASSLNRTSFYEQYF. Full variable domain (remainder filled in from reference TRBV19 and TRBJ2-7): DGGITQSPKYLFRKEGQNVTLSCEQNLNHDAMYWYRQDPGQGLRLIYYSQIVNDFQKGDIAEGYSVSREKKESFPLTVTSAQKNPTAFYLCASSLNRTSFYEQYFGPGTRLTVT.